The 20 T cell receptor beta chains below were found in one sample sequenced in a study of spatial heterogeneity in lung cancer. Time point meaning: sample taken at primary tumor resection. From the 5' RACE reads, TCRdb called clonotypes with MiXCR, one entry per CDR3 protein. The sample yields about 13,000 distinct CDR3 sequences, approximately 4% seen once. Sequencing used PBMCs, obtained at surgery. The source is a male donor with early-stage non-small cell lung cancer.

In its sample, this clonotype was seen many times. J is TRBJ2-7 and V is TRBV20-1, with D hard to call. This CDR3 has 11 amino acids. Trimming cost V 3 bases and J 3 bases, with 6 bases left between them. The germline V gene has CDR1 DFQATT and CDR2 SNEGSKA (reference sequence). The DNA for the CDR3 is TGCAGTGCTAGTCCTAGCTACGAGCAGTACTTC. It encodes CSASPSYEQYF.

The sample holds many counts of this clonotype. An end of the junction does not agree with germline; a read error may underlie this. CDR3 in DNA: TGTGCCAGCTCACCACAGCAAATTGGCTACATTGAGCAGTTCTTC. This translates into CASSPQQIGYIEQFF. The V gene is TRBV18, the J gene TRBJ2-1, with D uncertain. CDR3 size: 15 residues. Germline V gene lookup returns CDR1 KGHSH and CDR2 LQKENI. Full variable domain (rest looked up from reference TRBV18 and TRBJ2-1): NAGVMQNPRHLVRRRGQEARLRCSPMKGHSHVYWYRQLPEEGLKFMVYLQKENIIDESGMPKERFSAEFPKEGPSILRIQQVVRGDSAAYFCASSPQQIGYIEQFFGPGTRLTVL.

This clonotype was seen ten or more times. The CDR3 DNA follows: TGCGCCAGCAGCCAAGACAGGGTTCTCTCCGGTTCACCCCTCCACTTT. As protein: CASSQDRVLSGSPLHF. V is TRBV4-1 and J is TRBJ1-6; weak D call: TRBD1 (5 bases). Per germline, CDR1 MGHRA and CDR2 YSYEKL. Trimming left V 0 bases short and J 9 bases short, with 15 bases between. The CDR3 contains 16 residues.

The chain joins TRBV27 to TRBJ1-5, with 8 nucleotides matching TRBD1. CDR1 MNHEY and CDR2 SMNVEV come from the germline V gene (reference sequence). CDR3 length: 16 amino acids. With 6 bases clipped from V and 0 bases from J, the junction kept 7 bases outside the gene matches. CDR3 coding DNA: TGTGCCAGCAGACAGACAGGGGCCTATAGCAATCAGCCCCAGCATTTT. This codes for CASRQTGAYSNQPQHF.

This clonotype was recorded many times. V gene TRBV9 combines with J gene TRBJ1-5; no definite D call. The CDR3 runs 16 residues. Germline V gene lookup returns CDR1 SGDLS and CDR2 YYNGEE. Trimming shortened V by 0 bases and J by 4 bases, and 14 bases separated the two germline ends. The CDR3 nucleotides are TGTGCCAGCAGCGTAGGTCCGAACCCCGCTAATCAGCCCCAGCATTTT. This encodes CASSVGPNPANQPQHF.

This clonotype was observed at least ten times. The rearrangement uses TRBV20-1 and TRBJ2-7; the D gene is possibly TRBD2 (5 bases). CDR3 length: 16 residues. V was trimmed by 6 bases and J by 6 bases, leaving 27 bases between them. Looked up from germline, CDR1 is DFQATT and CDR2 is SNEGSKA (reference sequence). The CDR3 nucleotides read TGCAGTGCGTTGCCGAATCAGCGGTCCCGACCAGCCGAGCAGTACTTC. It is translated as CSALPNQRSRPAEQYF.

This clonotype was counted at least ten times. The chain recombines TRBV25-1 with TRBJ1-2; perhaps TRBD1 as D (5 bases). Trimming cost V 3 bases and J 3 bases, with 14 bases left between them. The germline V gene has CDR1 MGHDK and CDR2 SYGVNS. This CDR3 contains 15 residues. The CDR3 is CASSDTRDGDYGYTF. The CDR3 DNA is TGTGCCAGCAGTGATACCCGGGACGGAGACTATGGCTACACCTTC.

This clonotype was detected a few times. This may come from a read error, since a much larger clone is one base off. The rearrangement joins TRBV5-1 to TRBJ2-6; tentative D call: TRBD2 (5 bases). Germline assignment: CDR1 SGHRS and CDR2 YFSETQ. The CDR3 is 16 residues long. This chain's CDR3 is CTSSLAPGTGANVLTF. CDR3 DNA sequence: TGCACCAGCAGCTTGGCCCCGGGAACTGGGGCCAACGTCCTGACTTTC.

At least ten counts were recorded for this clonotype. The V and J genes are TRBV9 and TRBJ2-1, with D perhaps assigned TRBD1 or TRBD2 (5 bases each). The CDR3 sequence is 17 residues long. The germline CDR1 and CDR2 sequences are SGDLS and YYNGEE. V was cut by 0 bases and J by 5 bases, with 18 bases left in between. The CDR3 sequence: CASSVGGSDSGNNEQFF. CDR3 DNA sequence: TGTGCCAGCAGCGTAGGGGGGAGTGATTCGGGAAACAATGAGCAGTTCTTC.

This clonotype was counted many times. The J gene is TRBJ2-7, the V gene TRBV18; TRBD2 matches at 9 bases. Germline V gene data show CDR1 as KGHSH and CDR2 as LQKENI. The CDR3 contains 15 residues. The V gene end was trimmed by 4 bases and the J gene end by 3 bases; junction bases not matched to a gene: 7. CDR3 protein: CASSLGTSFSYEQYF. DNA for the CDR3: TGTGCCAGCTCACTCGGGACTAGCTTCAGCTACGAGCAGTACTTC.

This clonotype was counted many times. The chain recombines TRBV9 with TRBJ2-1; D is uncertain. CDR3 size: 16 residues. Deletions cut 4 bases from V and 2 bases from J, with 16 bases between. Germline V gene data show CDR1 as SGDLS and CDR2 as YYNGEE. The CDR3 nucleotides are TGTGCCAGCAGCTTTTATCCCTCAGGAGCCTACAATGAGCAGTTCTTC. Translated: CASSFYPSGAYNEQFF.

This clonotype was seen repeatedly, ten times or more. This chain joins TRBV29-1 and TRBJ1-1; no clear D. Germline values: CDR1 SQVTM, CDR2 ANQGSEA. The V and J ends lost 6 bases and 3 bases respectively, with 11 bases between them. The length of the CDR3 is 12 residues. CDR3 sequence reads: CSVERADTEAFF. DNA of the CDR3: TGCAGCGTGGAAAGAGCTGACACTGAAGCTTTCTTT.

At least ten counts were recorded for this clonotype. This rearrangement joins TRBV5-1 to TRBJ2-7; D is ambiguous. V shed 0 bases and J shed 7 bases, with 11 bases lying between them. The germline V gene encodes CDR1 SGHRS and CDR2 YFSETQ. CDR3 length: 13 amino acids. CDR3 in amino acids: CASSLELATEQYF. In DNA form, the CDR3 reads TGCGCCAGCAGCTTGGAGTTGGCTACGGAGCAGTACTTC.

This clonotype was counted ten times or more. The chain joins TRBV6-1 to TRBJ1-1, with D unresolved. V lost 7 bases and J lost 3, with 15 bases in between. The CDR3 contains 14 residues. The germline V gene has CDR1 MNHNS and CDR2 SASEGT. The DNA for the CDR3 is TGTGCCAGCACCCCGTGGCACTCCGACACTGAAGCTTTCTTT. It codes for CASTPWHSDTEAFF.

There are many counts of this clonotype. This chain connects TRBV4-3 to TRBJ2-1; D gene unclear. V shed 0 bases and J shed 1 base, with 1 base lying between them. Germline-derived CDR1 and CDR2 are LGHNA and YSLEER. The CDR3 runs to 13 residues. CDR3 DNA: TGCGCCAGCAGCCAAGATTCCTACAATGAGCAGTTCTTC. It is translated as CASSQDSYNEQFF.

This clonotype showed up many times. The gene calls are TRBV6-5 and TRBJ1-6; D is perhaps TRBD1 (6 bases). The CDR3 extends over 13 amino acids. Germline CDR1 is MNHEY and CDR2 is SVGAGI. Deletions cut 6 bases from V and 10 bases from J, with 13 bases between. CDR3 nucleotide sequence: TGTGCCAGCAGACAGGGAGGCCGGTCACCCCTCCACTTT. Translating it yields CASRQGGRSPLHF.

This clonotype was seen ten or more times. This chain links TRBV5-1 with TRBJ2-1, with TRBD1 identical over 8 bases. With 0 bases clipped from V and 6 bases from J, the junction kept 2 bases outside the gene matches. This CDR3 comprises 14 residues. Germline lookup yields CDR1 SGHRS and CDR2 YFSETQ. The CDR3 is CASSLVTGGNEQFF. The CDR3 nucleotides read TGCGCCAGCAGCTTGGTCACAGGGGGCAATGAGCAGTTCTTC.

The chain carries TRBV4-3 and TRBJ2-3; D remains ambiguous. The CDR3 is 16 residues long. CDR1 and CDR2 from the germline V gene are LGHNA and YSLEER. Trimming took off 1 base at V and 4 bases at J, with 15 bases between the two ends. CDR3 DNA: TGCGCCAGCAGCCAAGCGGCGGTAGCAGTAGCAGATACGCAGTATTTT. Its protein product is CASSQAAVAVADTQYF.

This clonotype was seen repeatedly, ten times or more. The chain has TRBV12-3 or TRBV12-4 and TRBJ2-6, with unresolved D. V gave up 5 bases and J gave up 6 bases, with 5 bases separating them. This CDR3 region has 12 residues. The CDR3 region has the DNA TGTGCCAGCAGTCGAGAGGCCAACGTCCTGACTTTC. Amino acid sequence: CASSREANVLTF.

This clonotype was counted ten times or more. The chain combines TRBV4-3 with TRBJ2-5, with TRBD2 as a possible D gene (5 bases). The length of the CDR3 is 13 residues. Germline-derived CDR1 and CDR2 are LGHNA and YSLEER. Trimming shortened V by 1 base and J by 9 bases, and 12 bases separated the two germline ends. The CDR3 region is CASSQGPFGAQYF. CDR3 DNA sequence: TGCGCCAGCAGCCAAGGCCCGTTCGGGGCCCAGTACTTC.